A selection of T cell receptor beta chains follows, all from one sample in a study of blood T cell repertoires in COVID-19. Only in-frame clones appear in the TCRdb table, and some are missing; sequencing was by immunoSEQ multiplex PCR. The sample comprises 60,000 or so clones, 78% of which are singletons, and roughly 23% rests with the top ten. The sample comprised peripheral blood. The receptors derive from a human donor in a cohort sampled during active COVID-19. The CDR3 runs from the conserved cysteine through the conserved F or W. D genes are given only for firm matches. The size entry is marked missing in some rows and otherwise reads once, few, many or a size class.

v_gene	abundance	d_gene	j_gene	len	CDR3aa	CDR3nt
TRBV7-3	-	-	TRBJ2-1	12	CASSRMGGEQFF	TGTGCCAGCAGCCGCATGGGGGGAGAGCAGTTCTTC
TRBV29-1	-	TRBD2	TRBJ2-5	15	CSVGGGLAGKETQYF	TGCAGCGTTGGGGGGGGACTAGCGGGAAAAGAGACCCAGTACTTC
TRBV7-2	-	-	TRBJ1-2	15	CASSLGAIRGSGYTF	TGTGCCAGCAGCTTAGGGGCAATAAGGGGAAGTGGCTACACCTTC
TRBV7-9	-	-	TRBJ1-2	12	CASSSGPLGYTF	TGTGCCAGCAGCTCAGGGCCTCTGGGCTACACCTTC
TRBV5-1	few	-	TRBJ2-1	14	CASSFLGGWDEQFF	TGCGCCAGCAGCTTCCTCGGCGGTTGGGATGAGCAGTTCTTC
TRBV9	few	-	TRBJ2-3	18	CASSVEGSAGPSTDTQYF	TGTGCCAGCAGCGTAGAGGGGTCGGCGGGGCCCAGCACAGATACGCAGTATTTT
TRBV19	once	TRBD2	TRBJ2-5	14	CASSMWEGQETQYF	TGTGCCAGTAGTATGTGGGAGGGCCAAGAGACCCAGTACTTC
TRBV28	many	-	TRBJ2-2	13	CASRKSGTGELFF	TGTGCCAGCAGAAAATCGGGCACCGGGGAGCTGTTTTTT
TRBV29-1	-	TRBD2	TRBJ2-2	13	CVLGGGRPGELFF	TGCGTACTGGGTGGCGGGAGGCCCGGGGAGCTGTTTTTT
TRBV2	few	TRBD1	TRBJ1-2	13	CASSATGDHGYTF	TGTGCCAGCAGTGCAACAGGGGACCATGGCTACACCTTC
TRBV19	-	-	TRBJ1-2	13	CASSIPHGYGYTF	TGTGCCAGTAGTATCCCGCACGGGTATGGCTACACCTTC
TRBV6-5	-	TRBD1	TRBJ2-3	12	CASRGTADTQYF	TGTGCCAGCAGAGGGACAGCAGATACGCAGTATTTT
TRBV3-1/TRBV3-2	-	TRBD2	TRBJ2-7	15	CASSQGLAGDKEQYF	TGTGCCAGCAGCCAAGGACTAGCGGGAGATAAAGAGCAGTACTTC
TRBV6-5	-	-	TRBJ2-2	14	CASRGTQHTGELFF	TGTGCCAGCAGGGGGACACAACACACCGGGGAGCTGTTTTTT
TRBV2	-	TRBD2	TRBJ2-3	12	CASSEAGTGGNF	TGTGCCAGCAGTGAAGCTGGGACGGGGGGTAATTTT
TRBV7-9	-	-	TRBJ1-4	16	CASSLNSITRNEKLFF	TGTGCCAGCAGCTTGAACTCGATCACTAGAAATGAAAAACTGTTTTTT
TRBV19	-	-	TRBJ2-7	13	CASTNTGVYEQYF	TGTGCCAGTACCAATACTGGTGTCTACGAGCAGTACTTC
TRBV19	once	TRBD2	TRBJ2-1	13	CASSARTRGEQFF	TGTGCCAGTAGTGCTCGGACTAGGGGTGAGCAGTTCTTC
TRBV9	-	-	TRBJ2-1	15	CASSPEGFGGREQFF	TGTGCCAGCAGCCCAGAGGGGTTCGGGGGGCGTGAGCAGTTCTTC
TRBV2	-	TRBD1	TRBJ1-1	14	CASSLTGGTTEAFF	TGTGCCAGCAGTTTGACAGGGGGCACCACTGAAGCTTTCTTT
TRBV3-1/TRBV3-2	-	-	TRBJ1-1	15	CASSQGTGPNTEAFF	TGTGCCAGCAGCCAGGGAACAGGACCGAACACTGAAGCTTTCTTT
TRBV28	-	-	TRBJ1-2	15	CASSAPGRTAWGYTF	TGTGCCAGCAGTGCCCCCGGCCGGACAGCCTGGGGCTACACCTTC
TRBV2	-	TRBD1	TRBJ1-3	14	CASKTGSTGNTIYF	TGTGCCAGTAAGACAGGGTCCACTGGAAACACCATATATTTT
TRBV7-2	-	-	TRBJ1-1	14	CASSKGTLIAEAFF	TGTGCCAGCAGCAAAGGGACACTGATCGCTGAAGCTTTCTTT
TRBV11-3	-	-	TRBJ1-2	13	CASSSDGYYGYTF	TGTGCCAGCAGTTCCGACGGGTACTATGGCTACACCTTC
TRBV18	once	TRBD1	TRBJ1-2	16	CASSPGQVSDGYGYTF	TGTGCCAGCTCACCCGGACAGGTTAGCGATGGCTATGGCTACACCTTC
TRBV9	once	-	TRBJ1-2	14	CASSVGYGAYGYTF	TGTGCCAGCAGCGTAGGTTACGGAGCCTATGGCTACACCTTC
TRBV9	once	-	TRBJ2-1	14	CASSPEAGYNEQFF	TGTGCCAGCAGCCCTGAGGCGGGATACAATGAGCAGTTCTTC
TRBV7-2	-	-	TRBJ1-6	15	CASSPRDRYNSPLHF	TGTGCCAGCAGCCCCCGAGACAGATATAATTCACCCCTCCACTTT
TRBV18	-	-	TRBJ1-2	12	CASSPALGSYTF	TGTGCCAGCTCACCCGCTCTGGGCAGCTACACCTTC
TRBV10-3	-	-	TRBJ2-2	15	CAISERGAPTGELFF	TGTGCCATCAGTGAGCGGGGGGCCCCCACCGGGGAGCTGTTTTTT
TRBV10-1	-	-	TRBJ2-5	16	CASSPIRSEATGTQYF	TGCGCCAGCAGTCCCATTCGATCTGAGGCGACTGGGACCCAGTACTTC
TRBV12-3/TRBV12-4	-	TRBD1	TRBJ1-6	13	CASSPGQGSPLHF	TGTGCCAGCAGTCCGGGACAGGGTTCACCCCTCCACTTT
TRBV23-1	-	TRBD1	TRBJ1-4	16	CASSQKNGQGNEKLFF	TGCGCCAGCAGTCAGAAAAACGGACAGGGAAATGAAAAACTGTTTTTT
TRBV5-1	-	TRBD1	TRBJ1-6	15	CASSPQQGQDSPLHF	TGCGCCAGCAGCCCACAACAGGGACAGGATTCACCCCTCCACTTT
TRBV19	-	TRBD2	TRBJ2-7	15	CASSKKAGENYEQYF	TGTGCCAGTAGTAAAAAAGCGGGAGAGAACTACGAGCAGTACTTC
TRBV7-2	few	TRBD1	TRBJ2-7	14	CASSPGTVLGEQYF	TGTGCCAGCAGCCCCGGGACAGTCTTGGGCGAGCAGTACTTC
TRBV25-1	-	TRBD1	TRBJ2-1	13	CASTGWKYNEQFF	TGTGCTTCGACAGGGTGGAAGTACAATGAGCAGTTCTTC